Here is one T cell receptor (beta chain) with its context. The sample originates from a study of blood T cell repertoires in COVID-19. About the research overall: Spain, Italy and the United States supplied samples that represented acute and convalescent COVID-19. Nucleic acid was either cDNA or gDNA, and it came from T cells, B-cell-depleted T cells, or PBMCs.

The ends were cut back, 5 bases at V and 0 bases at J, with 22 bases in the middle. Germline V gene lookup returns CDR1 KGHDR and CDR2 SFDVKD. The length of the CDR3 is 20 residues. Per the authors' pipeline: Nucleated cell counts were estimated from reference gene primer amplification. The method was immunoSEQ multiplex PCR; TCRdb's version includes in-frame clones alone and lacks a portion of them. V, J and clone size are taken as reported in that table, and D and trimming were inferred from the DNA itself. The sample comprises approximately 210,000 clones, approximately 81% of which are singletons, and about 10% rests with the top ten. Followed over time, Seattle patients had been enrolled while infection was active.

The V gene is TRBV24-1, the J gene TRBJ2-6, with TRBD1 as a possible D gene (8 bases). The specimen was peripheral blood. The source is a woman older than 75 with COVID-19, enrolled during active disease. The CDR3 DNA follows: TGTGCCACCAGTGTCCGGACAGGGTCCGGGGGGAGCTCTGGGGCCAACGTCCTGACTTTC. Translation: CATSVRTGSGGSSGANVLTF.